This record concerns one T cell receptor beta chain sequence. Its target is unknown. A much larger clone sits a single nucleotide away, making a read error possible. The CDR3 runs to 13 residues. V gave up 4 bases and J gave up 2 bases, with 8 bases separating them. In germline, CDR1 is LGHDT, CDR2 YNNKEL (reference sequence). Regions amplified from RNA transcripts were the TCR beta CDR3 regions. The TCR CDR3 was amplified in a first-round RT-PCR using the HTBI primer set. A single record per CDR3 protein comes from TCRdb applying MiXCR to the multiplex PCR reads. The table has around 180,000 distinct CDR3 sequences, about 18% seen once. The source of the sample is a study of T cells in Graves' hyperthyroidism and ophthalmopathy. General observations from the study: Patients with ophthalmopathy were separated from those with stable hyperthyroidism by a 13 V-J model.

The sequence was obtained from a woman aged 50 to 60 with Graves' hyperthyroidism. The chain links TRBV3-1 to TRBJ1-2; unclear D gene. Sample: blood. The DNA of the CDR3 is TGTGCCAGCAGCCTCTCCGACAACTATGGCTACACCTTC. This encodes CASSLSDNYGYTF.